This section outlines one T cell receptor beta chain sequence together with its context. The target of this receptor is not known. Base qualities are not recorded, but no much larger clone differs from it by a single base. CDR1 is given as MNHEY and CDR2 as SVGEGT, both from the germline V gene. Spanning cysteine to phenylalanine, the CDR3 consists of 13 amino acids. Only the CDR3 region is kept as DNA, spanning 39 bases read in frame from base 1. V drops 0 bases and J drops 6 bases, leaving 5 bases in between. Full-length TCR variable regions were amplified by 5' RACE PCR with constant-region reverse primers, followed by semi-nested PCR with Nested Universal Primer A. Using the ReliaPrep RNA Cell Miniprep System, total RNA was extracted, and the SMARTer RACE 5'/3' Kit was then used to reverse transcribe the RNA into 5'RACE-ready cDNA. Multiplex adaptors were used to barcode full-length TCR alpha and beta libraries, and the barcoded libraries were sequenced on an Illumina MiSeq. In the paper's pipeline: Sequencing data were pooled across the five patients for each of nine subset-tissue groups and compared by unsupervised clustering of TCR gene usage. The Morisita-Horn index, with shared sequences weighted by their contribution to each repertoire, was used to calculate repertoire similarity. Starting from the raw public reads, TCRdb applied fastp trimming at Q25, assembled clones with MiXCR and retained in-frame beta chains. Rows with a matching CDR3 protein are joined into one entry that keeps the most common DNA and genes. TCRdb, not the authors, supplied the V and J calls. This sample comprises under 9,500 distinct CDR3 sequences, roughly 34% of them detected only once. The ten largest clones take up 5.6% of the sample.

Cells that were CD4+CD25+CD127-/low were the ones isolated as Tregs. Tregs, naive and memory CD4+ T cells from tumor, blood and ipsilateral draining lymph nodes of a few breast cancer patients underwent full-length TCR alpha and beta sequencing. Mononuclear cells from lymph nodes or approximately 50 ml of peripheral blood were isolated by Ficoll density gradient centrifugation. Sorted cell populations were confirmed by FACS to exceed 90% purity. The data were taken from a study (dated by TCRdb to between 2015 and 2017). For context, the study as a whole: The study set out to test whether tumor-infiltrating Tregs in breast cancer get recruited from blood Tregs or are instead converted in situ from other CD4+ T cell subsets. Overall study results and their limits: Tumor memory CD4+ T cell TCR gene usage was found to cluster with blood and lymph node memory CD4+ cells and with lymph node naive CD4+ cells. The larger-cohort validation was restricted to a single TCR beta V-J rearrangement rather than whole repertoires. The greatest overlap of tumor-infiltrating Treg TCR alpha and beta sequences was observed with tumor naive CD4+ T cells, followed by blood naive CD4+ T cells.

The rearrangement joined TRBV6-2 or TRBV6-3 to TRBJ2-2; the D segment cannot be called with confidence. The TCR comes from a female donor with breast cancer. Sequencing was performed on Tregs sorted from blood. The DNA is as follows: TGTGCCAGCAGTTACTCTTTGGCCGGGGAGCTGTTTTTT. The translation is CASSYSLAGELFF.